This passage covers 9 T cell receptor beta chains from one sample sequenced in a study of blood T cell repertoires in COVID-19 (dated by TCRdb to 2020 to 2022). Libraries came from the immunoSEQ multiplex PCR assay. Drawn from immuneACCESS, this table holds only the in-frame rearrangements with V and J called that TCRdb kept. Clones are partly lost; checked studies trace under half to an unresolved V gene and leave the rest unexplained. Here the sample has some 230,000 clones; 65% to 90% occur a single time. The top ten clonotypes cover about 7.4% of the sample. The sample consisted of peripheral blood. These receptors were obtained from a woman between 45 and 60 years old with acute or convalescent COVID-19.

This rearrangement joins TRBV5-6 to TRBJ2-5; 7 nucleotides line up with TRBD1. CDR1 is SGHDT, CDR2 YYEEEE, per germline. Trimming removed 1 base from V and 4 bases from J; junction bases left unmatched: 7. This CDR3 is built from 15 residues. The CDR3 DNA reads TGTGCCAGCAGCTTGTGGGGACAGAGGAGAGAGACCCAGTACTTC. Its translation is CASSLWGQRRETQYF.

The chain employs TRBV6-2 or TRBV6-3 and TRBJ1-5; no reliable D call. Germline assignment: CDR1 MNHEY and CDR2 SVGEGT. Trimming pared 6 bases from V and 6 bases from J, leaving 9 bases between. The length of the CDR3 is 12 residues. The chain's CDR3 is CASSNYGQPQHF. As DNA, the CDR3 is TGTGCCAGCAGCAATTACGGTCAGCCCCAGCATTTT.

The CDR3 here is CASSPGTSGRARSYEQYF. CDR3 bases: TGTGCCAGTAGTCCGGGGACTAGCGGGAGAGCACGCTCCTACGAGCAGTACTTC. This chain connects TRBV19 to TRBJ2-7; TRBD2 agrees at 14 bases. This CDR3 contains 18 residues. Trimming at V came to 5 bases and at J to 0 bases, leaving 9 bases not matched to a gene. CDR1 is LNHDA and CDR2 is SQIVND in the germline V gene (reference sequence).

This clone appeared once. The gene calls are TRBV4-1 and TRBJ1-5, with TRBD1 matching 7 bases. The CDR3 spans 15 residues. J gave up 4 bases and V 1 base, and 4 bases lay outside the gene matches. Germline CDR1 MGHRA, CDR2 YSYEKL. CDR3 bases: TGCGCCAGCAGCCAAGTTGCAGGGGGTAATCAGCCCCAGCATTTT. This translates into CASSQVAGGNQPQHF.

This chain uses TRBV4-2 with TRBJ2-7; D not certain. Trimming cost V 0 bases and J 7 bases, with 16 bases left between them. This CDR3 region has 15 residues. Germline lookup yields CDR1 LGHNA and CDR2 YNFKEQ. CDR3 protein: CASSQESAWALEQYF. CDR3 nucleotide sequence: TGTGCCAGCAGCCAAGAATCGGCTTGGGCTTTGGAGCAGTACTTC.

The rearrangement joins TRBV19 to TRBJ1-5; TRBD1 aligns across 9 bases. This CDR3 is 16 amino acids long. The germline V gene encodes CDR1 LNHDA and CDR2 SQIVND (reference sequence). V shed 5 bases, J shed 3 bases, and the junction held 8 bases outside the gene matches. Here the CDR3 DNA reads TGTGCCAGTAGTGTGACCGGGACAGGGAACAATCAGCCCCAGCATTTT. This encodes CASSVTGTGNNQPQHF.

V gene TRBV28 combines with J gene TRBJ1-2; TRBD1 matches at 7 bases. Germline-derived CDR1 and CDR2 are MDHEN and SYDVKM. The CDR3 runs 12 residues. V lost 3 bases, J lost 13 bases, and 8 bases stayed unmatched. The CDR3 region is CASSFQGVGFTF. The DNA of the CDR3 is TGTGCCAGCAGTTTCCAGGGGGTGGGGTTCACCTTC.

The rearrangement uses TRBV5-8 and TRBJ1-6, with a possible D match to TRBD1 (5 bases). CDR3 size: 13 residues. V lost 7 bases to trimming and J lost 6 bases, with 11 bases between them. The germline V gene encodes CDR1 SGHTS and CDR2 YDEGEE. CDR3 coding DNA: TGTGCCAGCGGGTGGGGCGGTAATTCACCCCTCCACTTT. Its translation: CASGWGGNSPLHF.

The CDR3 nucleotides read TGTGCCAGCAGTGTCCATTCAGGGCCCCCAGAGACCCAGTACTTC. It codes for CASSVHSGPPETQYF. The chain recombines TRBV28 with TRBJ2-5, with D tentatively TRBD1 (5 bases). V lost 5 bases to trimming and J lost 4 bases, with 17 bases between them. This CDR3 has 15 residues. Germline CDR1 MDHEN, CDR2 SYDVKM.